This T cell receptor beta chain was identified during a study of monozygotic twins with inflammatory bowel disease. General study points: IBD-affected twins scored below their healthy co-twins in TCRbeta diversity (inverse Simpson). IBD patients shared fewer clonotypes with other individuals than healthy twins, especially patients with disease activity signs. A single strong clonotype or signal linked to IBD was not supported.

Germline CDR1 MDHEN, CDR2 SYDVKM. There are 16 residues in the CDR3. Regarding this clonotype: Its antigen is currently unknown.

TCRdb re-called the 5' RACE reads and catalogs CDR3 proteins one per entry, DNA excluded. Seen in this sample are about 210,000 distinct CDR3 sequences; the ten most common clones hold more than 7.5%. What was sequenced was blood. The chain couples TRBV28 to TRBJ2-1; without DNA, the TCRdb call of TRBD2 cannot be checked. This TCR derives from a human donor with ulcerative colitis or Crohn's disease, or a healthy co-twin of an affected twin (not recorded which). The CDR3 is CASSFWRHLGLNEQFF. The whole variable domain, remainder taken from reference TRBV28 and TRBJ2-1, is DVKVTQSSRYLVKRTGEKVFLECVQDMDHENMFWYRQDPGLGLRLIYFSYDVKMKEKGDIPEGYSVSREKKERFSLILESASTNQTSMYLCASSFWRHLGLNEQFFGPGTRLTVL.